This section outlines one T cell receptor beta chain sequence together with its context. The antigen this receptor binds is unknown. No much larger clonotype is one base removed from it; base qualities were not supplied. The V and J ends are trimmed by 6 bases and 0 bases, leaving 14 bases between them. From the cysteine through the phenylalanine, the CDR3 covers 14 amino acids. The entry retains the CDR3 DNA only, 42 bases that are in frame from base 1. CDR1 and CDR2 (SQVTM, ANQGSEA) derive from the germline V gene. Receptor amplification or capture employed RT-PCR. TCRdb names NextSeq 550 as the instrument used. The public reads were run again by TCRdb, first through fastp at Q25 and then through MiXCR, and only productive beta chains were kept. Rows are combined by CDR3 protein, so each entry shows the most common genes and DNA. The sample data list approximately 430,000 distinct CDR3 sequences, and 16% of these were observed just once. 7.2% of the sample is in the top ten clones.

The source of the sample is a study of patients and donors after allogeneic stem cell transplantation (dated by TCRdb to 2020 to 2021). Sequenced sample: blood, either unsorted or a sorted T cell fraction (not recorded which). The chain joins TRBV29-1 to TRBJ1-1; no D segment can be confidently identified. This TCR came from a human donor who was either an allogeneic HSCT recipient or a stem cell or donor lymphocyte infusion donor (not recorded which). It is not recorded whose cells these are; they may come from a transplant donor. The CDR3 reads CSVQRHLLNTEAFF. The DNA is as follows: TGCAGCGTCCAAAGGCACTTGCTGAACACTGAAGCTTTCTTT.